This TCR beta chain emerged from a study of blood T cell repertoires in COVID-19. Overall study: Donors in the United States, Italy and Spain gave samples during acute or convalescent COVID-19. T cells, B-cell-depleted T cells, or PBMCs provided the cDNA or gDNA that served as material.

This clone showed up just once. V dropped 5 bases and J dropped 3 bases, with 11 bases sitting between them. The CDR3 consists of 13 residues. The germline CDR1 and CDR2 sequences are SNHLY and FYNNEI. In the original workflow: Cell counts per sample came from amplifying reference gene primers. Sequenced by immunoSEQ multiplex PCR; TCRdb stores in-frame clones only, minus some. That table furnishes V, J and clone size, whereas the DNA furnished D and trimming. The table records a few hundred thousand clones, 87% of them present only once. Sequences were obtained from peripheral blood. The sequence was collected from a man between 18 and 29 years old with active or convalescent COVID-19. V usage is TRBV2 and J usage is TRBJ2-7; D call uncertain. In DNA form, the CDR3 reads TGTGCCAGCAGTCCCGGTATCAACTACGAGCAGTACTTC. This sequence encodes CASSPGINYEQYF.